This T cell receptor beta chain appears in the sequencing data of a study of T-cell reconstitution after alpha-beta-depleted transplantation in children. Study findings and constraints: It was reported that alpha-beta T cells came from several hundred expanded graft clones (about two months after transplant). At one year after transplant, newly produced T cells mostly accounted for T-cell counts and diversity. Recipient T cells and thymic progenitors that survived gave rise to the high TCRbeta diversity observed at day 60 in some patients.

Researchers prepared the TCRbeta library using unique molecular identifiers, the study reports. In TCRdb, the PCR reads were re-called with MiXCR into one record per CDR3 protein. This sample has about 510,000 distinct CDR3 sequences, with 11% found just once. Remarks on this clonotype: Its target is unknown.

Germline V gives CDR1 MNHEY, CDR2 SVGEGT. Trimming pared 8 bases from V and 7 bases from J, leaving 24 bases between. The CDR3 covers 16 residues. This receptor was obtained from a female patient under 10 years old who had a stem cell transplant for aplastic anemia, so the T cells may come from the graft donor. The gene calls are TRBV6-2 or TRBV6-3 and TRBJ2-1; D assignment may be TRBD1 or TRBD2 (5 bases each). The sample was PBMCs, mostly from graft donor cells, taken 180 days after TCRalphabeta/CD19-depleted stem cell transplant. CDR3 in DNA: TGTGCCAGCTGGCGCCCGGGGACGTACAGTGGGAATGAGCAGTTCTTC. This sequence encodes CASWRPGTYSGNEQFF.